This T cell receptor (beta chain) comes out of a study of human T cells and chemical hapten exposure. Study summary: Diphenylcyclopropenone, dosed weekly to the scalp, was given to patients throughout the roughly 25-week study.

TCRdb ran MiXCR on the RACE reads and lists one entry per CDR3 protein. Of about 90,000 distinct CDR3 sequences detected, about 10% appear once; the ten largest clones hold 2% to 2.5%. Study results and limitations: Expanded TCRs created a significantly greater count of big CDR3 similarity clusters than controls did. TCRs whose frequency exceeded 1 in 1000 remained the same following DPC sensitization.

This clonotype was counted many times. Its antigen is as yet unknown. V was trimmed by 2 bases and J by 3 bases, leaving 12 bases between them. The CDR3 has 15 amino acids. The germline CDR1 and CDR2 sequences are SGHTA and FQGNSA. Time point described: patch test 1, 2 weeks after DPC sensitization. Treatment defined: therapeutic diphenylcyclopropenone sensitization with weekly scalp DPC. Suited to DPC and affected by alopecia, the donors ranged from 18 to 70 years old. The rearrangement joins TRBV7-2 to TRBJ2-3; weak D call: TRBD1 (5 bases). Source: whole blood, taken in connection with sensitization to the hapten diphenylcyclopropenone (DPC). The TCR was taken from a man aged 35 to 55 with alopecia areata. Some clones in this sample may be carry-over from other donors' samples. The chain's CDR3 is CASSLNGQGTDTQYF. The CDR3 nucleotides are TGTGCCAGCAGCTTAAACGGGCAGGGTACAGATACGCAGTATTTT.